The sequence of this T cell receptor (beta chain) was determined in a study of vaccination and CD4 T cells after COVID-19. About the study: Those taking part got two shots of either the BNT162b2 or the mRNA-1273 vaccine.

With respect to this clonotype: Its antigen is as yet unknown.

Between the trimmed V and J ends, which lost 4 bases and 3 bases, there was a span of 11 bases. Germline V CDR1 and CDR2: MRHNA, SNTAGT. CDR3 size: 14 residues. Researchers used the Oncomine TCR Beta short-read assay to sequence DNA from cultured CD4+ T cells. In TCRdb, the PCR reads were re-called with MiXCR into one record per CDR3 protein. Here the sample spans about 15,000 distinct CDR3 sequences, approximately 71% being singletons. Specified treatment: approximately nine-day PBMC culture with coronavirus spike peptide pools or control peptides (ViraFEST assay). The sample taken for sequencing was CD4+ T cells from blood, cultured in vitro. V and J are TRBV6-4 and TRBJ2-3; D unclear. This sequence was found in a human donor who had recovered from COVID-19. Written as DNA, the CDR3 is TGTGCCAGCAGTGCACGCTGGGGAACAGATACGCAGTATTTT. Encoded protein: CASSARWGTDTQYF.